The 5 T cell receptor beta chains given below trace back to one sample, sequenced in a study of breast tumors, draining lymph nodes, adjacent tissues. Samples came from axillary lymph nodes draining the breast cancer. TCRdb re-analysed the multiplex PCR reads in MiXCR, keeping a single row per CDR3 protein. The repertoire holds 180,000 or so distinct CDR3 sequences, approximately 33% seen once, with around 4% in the top ten. The sequenced material came from axillary lymph node tissue. The receptor set was obtained from a female donor with breast cancer. Some clones in this sample may be carry-over from other donors' samples.

The table lists this clonotype with many counts. The V call is TRBV7-2, the J call TRBJ2-3; D unresolved. The CDR3 spans 13 residues. Germline CDR1 and CDR2: SGHTA and FQGNSA. V lost 10 bases and J 6 bases, leaving 17 bases between the germline ends. DNA of the CDR3: TGTGCCACCAGACGGGCGCCTCGGGATACGCAGTATTTT. It yields the protein CATRRAPRDTQYF.

This clonotype was seen a single time. A much larger clonotype is one base distant, so this may be a read error. This rearrangement joins TRBV28 to TRBJ2-7, with D tentatively TRBD1 or TRBD2 (5 bases each). V was cut by 4 bases and J by 0 bases, with 13 bases left in between. The CDR3 sequence is 15 residues long. Per germline, CDR1 MDHEN and CDR2 SYDVKM. In DNA form, the CDR3 reads TGTGCCAGCAGTTCAGTATGGGGGAGCTCCTACGAGCAGTACTTC. The encoded protein is CASSSVWGSSYEQYF.

Many counts were recorded for this clonotype. This chain uses TRBV2 with TRBJ2-1; the D is unclear. CDR3 length equals 15 residues. Germline values: CDR1 SNHLY, CDR2 FYNNEI. Trimming took off 7 bases at V and 1 base at J, with 14 bases between the two ends. The CDR3, as DNA: TGTGCCAGCACCCAGTGGGCGGTATCCTACAATGAGCAGTTCTTC. Translating it yields CASTQWAVSYNEQFF.

This clonotype was seen many times. This chain links TRBV7-9 with TRBJ2-1, with 8 bases identical to TRBD1. The CDR3 runs to 15 residues. From germline, CDR1 is SEHNR and CDR2 FQNEAQ (reference sequence). V was pared by 3 bases and J by 0 bases, with 1 base of the junction left unmatched. CDR3 sequence (DNA): TGTGCCAGCAGCTTTACAGGGGGCTCCTACAATGAGCAGTTCTTC. Protein product: CASSFTGGSYNEQFF.

The chain carries TRBV4-1 and TRBJ1-1; no definite D call. Germline V gives CDR1 MGHRA, CDR2 YSYEKL. V was clipped by 6 bases and J by 11 bases, with 16 bases between them. The CDR3 length is 12 residues. CDR3 loop: CASRAVAGKAFF. The CDR3 coding sequence is TGCGCCAGCAGAGCGGTGGCGGGCAAGGCTTTCTTT.